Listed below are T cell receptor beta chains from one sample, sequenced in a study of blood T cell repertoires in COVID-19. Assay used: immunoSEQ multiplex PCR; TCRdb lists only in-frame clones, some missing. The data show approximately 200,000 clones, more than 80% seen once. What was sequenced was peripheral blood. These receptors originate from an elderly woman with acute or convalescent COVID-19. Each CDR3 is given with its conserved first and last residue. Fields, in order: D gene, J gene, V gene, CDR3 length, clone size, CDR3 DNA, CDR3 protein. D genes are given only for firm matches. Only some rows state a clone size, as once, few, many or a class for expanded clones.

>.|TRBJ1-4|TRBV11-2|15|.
TGTGCCAGCAGCTTAGTTGGCCCGGGTGATGAAAAACTGTTTTTT
CASSLVGPGDEKLFF
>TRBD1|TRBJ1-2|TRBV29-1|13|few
TGCAGCGTTGGACAGGGGGTGGACTATGGCTACACCTTC
CSVGQGVDYGYTF
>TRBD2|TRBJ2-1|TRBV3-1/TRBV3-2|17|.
TGTGCCAGCAGCCAAGGGTTCGCCGGGACTAGTTACAATGAGCAGTTCTTC
CASSQGFAGTSYNEQFF
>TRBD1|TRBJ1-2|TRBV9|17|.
TGTGCCAGCGCTAATTCGGACAGGATCGGTGCTAACTATGGCTACACCTTC
CASANSDRIGANYGYTF
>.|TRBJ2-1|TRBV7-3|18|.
TGTGCCAGCAGCTTAACGGTCTATCCCGGGGGAGTCTACAATGAGCAGTTCTTC
CASSLTVYPGGVYNEQFF
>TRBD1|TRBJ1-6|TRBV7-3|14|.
TGTGCCAGCAGCCCGACAGGGGATAATTCACCCCTCCACTTT
CASSPTGDNSPLHF
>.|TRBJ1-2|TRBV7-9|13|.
TGTGCCAGCAGCTTAGAGCAGGGAATTAGCTACACCTTC
CASSLEQGISYTF
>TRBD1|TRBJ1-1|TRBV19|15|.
TGTGCCAGTCGGGACAGGGGAAAAGGGAACACTGAAGCTTTCTTT
CASRDRGKGNTEAFF
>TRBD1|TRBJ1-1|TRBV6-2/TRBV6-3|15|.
TGTGCCAGCAGTCAGCGACAGGGGGTGAACACTGAAGCTTTCTTT
CASSQRQGVNTEAFF
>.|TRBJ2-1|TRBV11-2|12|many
TGTGCCAGCAGCTTAGTCGGCAATGAGCAGTTCTTC
CASSLVGNEQFF
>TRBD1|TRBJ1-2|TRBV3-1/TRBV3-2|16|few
TGTGCCAGCAGCCAAGATCTTATGACAGGGCGCTATGGCTACACCTTC
CASSQDLMTGRYGYTF
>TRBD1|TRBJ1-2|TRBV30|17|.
TGTGCCTGGAGTGCTAACTTAGGACAGGCTAGTAGCTATGGCTACACCTTC
CAWSANLGQASSYGYTF
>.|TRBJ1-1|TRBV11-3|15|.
TGTGCCAGCAGCTTAGACGGGGGGCTGAACACTGAAGCTTTCTTT
CASSLDGGLNTEAFF
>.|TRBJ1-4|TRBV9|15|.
TGTGCCAGCAGCCCCCACCAAGGGGCAGCGCCAAAACTGTTTTTT
CASSPHQGAAPKLFF
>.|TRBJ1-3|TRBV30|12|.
TGTGCCTGGACAGGGTTAGGAAACACCATATATTTT
CAWTGLGNTIYF
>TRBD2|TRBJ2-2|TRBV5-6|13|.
TGTGCCAGCATGGCGGGAGCGGGGAGAGAGCTGTTTTTT
CASMAGAGRELFF
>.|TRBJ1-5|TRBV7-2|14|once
TGTGCCAGCAGCCCTAGGACTGGGAATCAGCCCCAGCATTTT
CASSPRTGNQPQHF
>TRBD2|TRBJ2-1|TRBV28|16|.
TGTGCCAGCAGTGGACTAGCGGGAGGTGTTTACAATGAGCAGTTCTTC
CASSGLAGGVYNEQFF
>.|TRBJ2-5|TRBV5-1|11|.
TGCGCCGTAGGAGGCCAAGAGACCCAGTACTTC
CAVGGQETQYF
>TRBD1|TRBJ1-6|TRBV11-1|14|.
TGTGCCAGCAGCAAAGCAGGGGGCAGTTCACCCCTCCACTTT
CASSKAGGSSPLHF
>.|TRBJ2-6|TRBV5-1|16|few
TGCGCCAGCAGCACCAACAGGGCCCCCGGGGCCAACGTCCTGACTTTC
CASSTNRAPGANVLTF
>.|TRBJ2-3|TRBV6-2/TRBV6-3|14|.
TGTGCCAGCAGTTACGGTCGGGGCACAGATACGCAGTATTTT
CASSYGRGTDTQYF
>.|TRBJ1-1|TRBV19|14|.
TGTGCCAGTAGTATAGTGACAACGAACACTGAAGCTTTCTTT
CASSIVTTNTEAFF
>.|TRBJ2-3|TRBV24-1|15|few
TGTGCCACCAGTGGACGGGAGTGGGACACAGATACGCAGTATTTT
CATSGREWDTDTQYF
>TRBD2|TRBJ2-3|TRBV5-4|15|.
TGTGCCAGCAGCTCGGGACTAGCAATTCCAGATACGCAGTATTTT
CASSSGLAIPDTQYF
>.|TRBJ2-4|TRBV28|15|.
TGTGCCAGCAGTTTAGTGCAGGGGTCCAAAAACATTCAGTACTTC
CASSLVQGSKNIQYF
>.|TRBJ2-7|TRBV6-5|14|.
TGTGCCAGTGGCCGGGACACCGGAGGAGGCAAGCAGTACTTC
CASGRDTGGGKQYF
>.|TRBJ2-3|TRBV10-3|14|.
TGTGCCATCAGTGAGGGGCAGAGCACAGATACGCAGTATTTT
CAISEGQSTDTQYF
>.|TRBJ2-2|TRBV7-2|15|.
TGTGCCAGCAGCTTCCGGGACACAAACACCGGGGAGCTGTTTTTT
CASSFRDTNTGELFF